This T cell receptor beta chain was sequenced during a study of cytomegalovirus exposure and HLA in healthy donors. Whole-study results and caveats: Specificity for CMV antigens was confirmed in vitro for a few of the CMV-associated chains. Listed as cytomegalovirus-associated were 150 to 200 TCR beta chains. Most TCR sequences showed up rarely, but some public TCRs showed up in many donors.

The junction had 1 base not matched to a gene; V was cut back by 4 bases and J by 2 bases. This CDR3 contains 14 residues. In germline, CDR1 is SGDLS, CDR2 YYNGEE. TCRdb keeps only in-frame clones here, not all; method: immunoSEQ multiplex PCR. The sample holds 150,000 to 200,000 clones, roughly 91% seen once. Of note for this clone: The target antigen is unknown.

The gene calls are TRBV9 and TRBJ1-5, with TRBD1 identical over 9 bases. The specimen sequenced was PBMCs. The receptor was derived from a woman in her late teens or twenties in good health and CMV-seropositive. CDR3 DNA: TGTGCCAGCAGCCGGACAGGGGGCAATCAGCCCCAGCATTTT. Amino acid sequence: CASSRTGGNQPQHF. The full variable domain, its missing parts supplied by reference TRBV9 and TRBJ1-5, is DSGVTQTPKHLITATGQRVTLRCSPRSGDLSVYWYQQSLDQGLQFLIQYYNGEERAKGNILERFSAQQFPDLHSELNLSSLELGDSALYFCASSRTGGNQPQHFGDGTRLSIL.